Shown below are 21 T cell receptor beta chains from a single sample sequenced in a study of T cell changes during pregnancy in multiple sclerosis. Profiling relied on immunoSEQ multiplex PCR, and the TCRdb table lists in-frame clones only, not all of them. This sample has 93,000 or so clones, with about 90% found just once. The sample here was peripheral blood, taken after pregnancy. The receptors here all came from a female donor with multiple sclerosis, enrolled in a pregnancy study.

The chain joins TRBV5-5 to TRBJ2-6; weak D call: TRBD2 (5 bases). V shed 1 base and J shed 4 bases, with 9 bases lying between them. Germline V CDR1 and CDR2: SGHKS, YYEKEE (reference sequence). The CDR3 runs 15 residues. CDR3 protein: CASSLSGYGANVLTF. CDR3 DNA sequence: TGTGCCAGCAGCTTGTCGGGGTACGGGGCCAACGTCCTGACTTTC.

The CDR3 spells CASSATGTGGGRDEKLFF. The CDR3 nucleotides are TGTGCCAGCAGCGCGACCGGGACAGGGGGAGGGCGAGATGAAAAACTGTTTTTT. The chain combines TRBV14 with TRBJ1-4, with TRBD1 identical over 11 bases. Trimming at V came to 5 bases and at J to 6 bases, leaving 14 bases not matched to a gene. The germline V gene has CDR1 SGHDN and CDR2 FVKESK. The CDR3 loop spans 18 amino acids.

The chain recombines TRBV4-2 with TRBJ2-1; 9 bases are shared with TRBD2. This CDR3 spans 12 amino acids. Losses at the gene ends were 1 base for V and 14 bases for J; bases not matched to a gene: 3. The germline V gene encodes CDR1 LGHNA and CDR2 YNFKEQ. CDR3 nucleotides: TGTGCCAGCAGCCAAGTAGCGGGAGAGAAGTTCTTC. This gives the protein CASSQVAGEKFF.

The chain carries TRBV6-1 and TRBJ1-2; D is perhaps TRBD1 (5 bases). The CDR3 has 14 residues. V was clipped by 2 bases and J by 5 bases, with 12 bases between them. Germline V gives CDR1 MNHNS, CDR2 SASEGT. The CDR3 loop reads CASSERGREYGYTF. In nucleotides, the CDR3 is TGTGCCAGCAGTGAAAGGGGCAGGGAATATGGCTACACCTTC.

CDR3 nucleotide sequence: TGTGCCAGCAGTTTAGCGTGGGACAGACCTTCCTACGAGCAGTACTTC. Residues: CASSLAWDRPSYEQYF. The chain carries TRBV28 and TRBJ2-7; TRBD1 aligns across 7 bases. Germline assignment: CDR1 MDHEN and CDR2 SYDVKM. CDR3 size: 16 residues. Trimming removed 2 bases from V and 1 base from J; junction bases left unmatched: 8.

The chain joins TRBV9 to TRBJ1-3, with D uncertain. Germline V CDR1 and CDR2: SGDLS, YYNGEE. V lost 4 bases to trimming and J lost 4 bases, with 15 bases between them. There are 15 residues in the CDR3. CDR3 sequence reads: CASSLADMQGNTIYF. The CDR3 DNA reads as TGTGCCAGCAGCCTCGCCGACATGCAGGGAAACACCATATATTTT. Variable domain in full (rest from reference TRBV9 and TRBJ1-3): DSGVTQTPKHLITATGQRVTLRCSPRSGDLSVYWYQQSLDQGLQFLIQYYNGEERAKGNILERFSAQQFPDLHSELNLSSLELGDSALYFCASSLADMQGNTIYFGEGSWLTVV.

CDR3 nucleotide sequence: TGTGCCAGCAGTTTCAGCAGGGCAGACCTCGTTTATAACTATGGCTACACCTTC. The encoded protein is CASSFSRADLVYNYGYTF. This chain joins TRBV7-9 and TRBJ1-2; tentatively, D is TRBD1 (5 bases). The V and J ends lost 6 bases and 1 base respectively, with 24 bases between them. This CDR3 is 18 amino acids long. CDR1 and CDR2 from the germline V gene are SEHNR and FQNEAQ (reference sequence). Full variable domain (outside the CDR3, taken from reference TRBV7-9 and TRBJ1-2): DTGVSQNPRHKITKRGQNVTFRCDPISEHNRLYWYRQTLGQGPEFLTYFQNEAQLEKSRLLSDRFSAERPKGSFSTLEIQRTEQGDSAMYLCASSFSRADLVYNYGYTFGSGTRLTVV.

With respect to this clone: Other DNA sequences from this sample encode an identical CDR3 as well. This chain uses TRBV5-4 with TRBJ2-1; D might be TRBD1 (6 bases). The CDR3 extends over 13 amino acids. CDR1 and CDR2 from the germline V gene are SGHNT and YYREEE (reference sequence). The V end was cut by 5 bases, the J end by 3 bases, with 9 bases between. The CDR3 sequence: CASRPDSYNEQFF. CDR3 sequence (DNA): TGTGCCAGCAGACCGGACAGCTACAATGAGCAGTTCTTC.

J is TRBJ1-1 and V is TRBV2; D is ambiguous. Per germline, CDR1 SNHLY and CDR2 FYNNEI. The length of the CDR3 is 11 residues. V was pared by 10 bases and J by 3 bases, with 9 bases between. The CDR3 region has the DNA TGTGCCACACTAGCTTACACTGAAGCTTTCTTT. It translates to CATLAYTEAFF.

The J gene is TRBJ2-1, the V gene TRBV7-3; 10 positions agree with TRBD2. Trimming at V came to 8 bases and at J to 0 bases, leaving 7 bases not matched to a gene. The CDR3 extends over 16 amino acids. Germline CDR1 SGHTA, CDR2 FQGTGA. The CDR3 DNA is TGTGCCAGCGCCCGGGGACTAGCGTCCTCCTACAATGAGCAGTTCTTC. Protein: CASARGLASSYNEQFF.

This rearrangement joins TRBV5-4 to TRBJ2-1, with TRBD2 matching 16 bases. Germline V gene lookup returns CDR1 SGHNT and CDR2 YYREEE (reference sequence). This CDR3 has 18 residues. The trim removed 4 bases at V and 9 bases at J, leaving 13 bases unmatched. CDR3 amino acids: CASSQRGLAGGGFGEQFF. The CDR3 DNA is TGTGCCAGCAGCCAGCGGGGACTAGCGGGAGGGGGGTTCGGTGAGCAGTTCTTC.

To note about this clone: This may arise from a read error, as a much more abundant clone is one base away. The V call is TRBV2, the J call TRBJ1-2; D gene unclear. CDR1 is SNHLY and CDR2 is FYNNEI in the germline V gene. CDR3 length: 13 amino acids. The V and J ends lost 4 bases and 1 base respectively, with 7 bases between them. The CDR3 DNA is TGTGCCAGCAGTGCGGGGATTAACTATGGCTACACCTTC. This translates into CASSAGINYGYTF.

The CDR3 reads CASSPRPIGSYGYTF. DNA of the CDR3: TGTGCCAGTAGCCCCCGGCCGATTGGGAGCTATGGCTACACCTTC. The V and J genes are TRBV19 and TRBJ1-2, with unresolved D. The CDR3 extends over 15 amino acids. V lost 6 bases, J lost 4 bases, and 18 bases lay in between. The germline CDR1 and CDR2 sequences are LNHDA and SQIVND (reference sequence).

The gene calls are TRBV28 and TRBJ2-4; no firm D call. Trimming took off 5 bases at V and 1 base at J, with 9 bases between the two ends. The CDR3 is made up of 14 amino acids. Germline V lookup: CDR1 MDHEN, CDR2 SYDVKM. The CDR3 coding sequence is TGTGCCAGCAGTCTTGCAGGCGCCAAAAACATTCAGTACTTC. This translates into CASSLAGAKNIQYF.

The chain recombines TRBV19 with TRBJ2-2; possibly TRBD2 for D (6 bases). Germline assignment: CDR1 LNHDA and CDR2 SQIVND (reference sequence). The V end lost 0 bases, the J end lost 4 bases, and 21 bases lay between the germline ends. The CDR3 covers 19 residues. The CDR3 sequence: CASSIDLAGQRIATGELFF. CDR3 DNA sequence: TGTGCCAGTAGTATAGATCTCGCGGGGCAGAGAATCGCCACCGGGGAGCTGTTTTTT.

CDR3 loop: CASSQVQGTEAFF. The CDR3 region has the DNA TGTGCCAGCAGCCAAGTTCAGGGGACTGAAGCTTTCTTT. The chain has TRBV5-4 and TRBJ1-1; maybe TRBD1 (6 bases). The germline V gene has CDR1 SGHNT and CDR2 YYREEE (reference sequence). The CDR3 extends over 13 amino acids. The V end lost 4 bases, the J end lost 5 bases, and 12 bases lay between the germline ends.

This chain joins TRBV5-4 and TRBJ1-6, with D perhaps matching TRBD1 (6 bases). The CDR3 runs 16 residues. CDR1 SGHNT and CDR2 YYREEE come from the germline V gene (reference sequence). V lost 4 bases and J 5 bases, leaving 16 bases between the germline ends. Here the CDR3 DNA reads TGTGCCAGCAGCCAAGACCTGGGGGCTAATAATTCACCCCTCCACTTT. This translates into CASSQDLGANNSPLHF.

V and J are TRBV9 and TRBJ2-2; TRBD2 agrees at 14 bases. J gave up 2 bases and V 0 bases, and 3 bases lay outside the gene matches. Germline CDR1 and CDR2: SGDLS and YYNGEE. This CDR3 has 18 residues. CDR3 DNA: TGTGCCAGCAGCGTAGGACTAGCGGGGGGGATCAACACCGGGGAGCTGTTTTTT. Translation gives CASSVGLAGGINTGELFF. The whole variable domain, remainder taken from reference TRBV9 and TRBJ2-2, is DSGVTQTPKHLITATGQRVTLRCSPRSGDLSVYWYQQSLDQGLQFLIQYYNGEERAKGNILERFSAQQFPDLHSELNLSSLELGDSALYFCASSVGLAGGINTGELFFGEGSRLTVL.

This rearrangement joins TRBV5-5 to TRBJ1-5; 7 positions agree with TRBD1. Trimming cost V 0 bases and J 7 bases; bases outside gene matches: 7. CDR1 SGHKS and CDR2 YYEKEE come from the germline V gene (reference sequence). The CDR3 extends over 15 amino acids. CDR3 protein: CASSLGWAGGQPQHF. The CDR3 DNA follows: TGTGCCAGCAGCTTGGGGTGGGCAGGGGGACAGCCCCAGCATTTT.

The genes are TRBV12-2 and TRBJ2-7; the table's D call of TRBD2 was not tested on the DNA. TRBV12-2 is a documented pseudogene. This CDR3 has 10 amino acids. CDR3 sequence reads: CAIIRYEQYF. The CDR3 bases are TGTGCAATAATCCGGTACGAGCAGTACTTC.

The chain carries TRBV27 and TRBJ2-7; 9 positions match TRBD1. The ends lost 4 bases at V and 6 bases at J; junction bases unmatched: 10. The CDR3 has 15 amino acids. Germline values: CDR1 MNHEY, CDR2 SMNVEV (reference sequence). CDR3 sequence: CASSWKQGAGLEQYF. In nucleotides, the CDR3 is TGTGCCAGCAGTTGGAAACAGGGGGCGGGTCTCGAGCAGTACTTC.